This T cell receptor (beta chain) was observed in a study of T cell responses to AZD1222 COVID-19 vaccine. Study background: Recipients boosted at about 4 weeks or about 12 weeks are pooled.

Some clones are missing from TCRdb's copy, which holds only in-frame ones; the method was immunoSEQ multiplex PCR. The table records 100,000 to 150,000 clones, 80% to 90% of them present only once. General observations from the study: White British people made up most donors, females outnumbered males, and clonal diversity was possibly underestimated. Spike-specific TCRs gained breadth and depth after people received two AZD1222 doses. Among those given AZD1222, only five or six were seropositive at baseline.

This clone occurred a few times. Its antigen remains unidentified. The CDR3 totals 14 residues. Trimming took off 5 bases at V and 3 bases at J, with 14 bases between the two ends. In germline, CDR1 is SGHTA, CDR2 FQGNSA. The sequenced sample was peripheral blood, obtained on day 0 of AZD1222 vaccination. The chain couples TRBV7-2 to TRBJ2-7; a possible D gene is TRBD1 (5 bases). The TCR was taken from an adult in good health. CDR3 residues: CASSPGSGSYEQYF. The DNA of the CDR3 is TGTGCCAGCAGCCCAGGGTCTGGCAGCTACGAGCAGTACTTC.